This is a list of T cell receptor beta chains from one sample in a study of control samples from healthy donors and cancer patients. Measured with immunoSEQ multiplex PCR; TCRdb has only the in-frame clones, and not every one. Here the sample spans around 96,000 clones, approximately 93% being singletons. The specimen was blood. The receptors were sampled from a man younger than 35 in good health. The CDR3 runs from the conserved cysteine through the conserved F or W. The D gene is left open where the match is weak. Size is stated for part of the rows, as once, few or many counts, or as a class when the clone is expanded.

size	V	J	D	DNA	CDR3
.	TRBV9	TRBJ2-1	TRBD2	TGTGCCAGCAGCCAGAGAACTAGCGGGAGATTAAGCAATGAGCAGTTCTTC	CASSQRTSGRLSNEQFF
.	TRBV19	TRBJ2-1	.	TGTGCCAGTAGTATGTGGTCGGGGGAATACAATGAGCAGTTCTTC	CASSMWSGEYNEQFF
.	TRBV11-3	TRBJ2-7	TRBD2	TGTGCCAGCAGCTTCAAGAGGGTTTACCCTAGCGGCACTTCGGGTGAGCAGTACTTC	CASSFKRVYPSGTSGEQYF
.	TRBV19	TRBJ2-3	.	TGTGCCAGTAGTATAGATCACCAGGGAAGGAGCACAGATACGCAGTATTTT	CASSIDHQGRSTDTQYF
.	TRBV2	TRBJ2-5	.	TGTGCCAGCAGTGATGGGGTAAGGGAGGAGACCCAGTACTTC	CASSDGVREETQYF
once	TRBV10-1	TRBJ1-5	.	TGCGCCAGCAGTGAGTCTGGGGGGGCCCGGTTGTATAGCAATCAGCCCCAGCATTTT	CASSESGGARLYSNQPQHF
.	TRBV6-2/TRBV6-3	TRBJ2-3	.	TGTGCCAGCAGTTTCCCGACGGGTAGCACAGATACGCAGTATTTT	CASSFPTGSTDTQYF
.	TRBV7-3	TRBJ2-1	.	TGTGCCAGCAGCTTAAAACTTGGTAGCTACAATGAGCAGTTCTTC	CASSLKLGSYNEQFF
.	TRBV5-1	TRBJ2-5	.	TGCGCCAGCAGCTTGGGGTGGGCAGTGGAAGAGACCCAGTACTTC	CASSLGWAVEETQYF
.	TRBV5-6	TRBJ1-5	TRBD1	TGTGCCAGCAGCACAGGCCGGGACAGATCCAATCAGCCCCAGCATTTT	CASSTGRDRSNQPQHF
.	TRBV25-1	TRBJ1-1	.	TGTGCCAGCAGTGAGTTTGGTTTATGGCAGGCTGAAGCTTTCTTT	CASSEFGLWQAEAFF
.	TRBV7-3	TRBJ2-1	TRBD2	TGTGCCAGCGGACTAGCGGGAGGGGTCAATGAGCAGTTCTTC	CASGLAGGVNEQFF
.	TRBV14	TRBJ1-1	.	TGTGCCAGCAGGCGCAATGGTGGAGGCATCCCTGAAGCTTTCTTT	CASRRNGGGIPEAFF
.	TRBV12-5	TRBJ1-1	.	TGTGCTAGTGGTATTGACAGTTACACTGAAGCTTTCTTT	CASGIDSYTEAFF
.	TRBV5-6	TRBJ1-1	TRBD1	TGTGCCAGCAGCCGAGACAGGGTTAATGAAGCTTTCTTT	CASSRDRVNEAFF
.	TRBV27	TRBJ2-2	.	TGTGCCAGCAGCCCGTTAGAGGGTTTCTGGACCGGGGAGCTGTTTTTT	CASSPLEGFWTGELFF
.	TRBV6-5	TRBJ2-3	TRBD2	TGTGCCGGACGGGGACTAGCAATAGATACGCAGTATTTT	CAGRGLAIDTQYF
.	TRBV20-1	TRBJ1-3	.	TGCAGTGCTAGTCCCTTTGGGTTTGCTGGAAACACCATATATTTT	CSASPFGFAGNTIYF
.	TRBV13	TRBJ1-3	.	TGTGCCAGCAGCTCGGGGAGCTCTGGAAACACCATATATTTT	CASSSGSSGNTIYF
.	TRBV19	TRBJ2-7	.	TGTGCCAGTAGTCCAGGTCGGGGGATTTCCTACGAGCAGTACTTC	CASSPGRGISYEQYF
.	TRBV27	TRBJ2-1	TRBD1	TGTGCCAGCAGTAGTCGGACAGGGTTGGATGAGCAGTTCTTC	CASSSRTGLDEQFF
.	TRBV14	TRBJ1-2	.	TGTGCCAGCAGCACTACAGGTCATGGCTACACCTTC	CASSTTGHGYTF
.	TRBV4-1	TRBJ2-7	TRBD1	TGCGCCAGCAGCCAAGGTCCGGGACAGGGTACGATGTACGAGCAGTACTTC	CASSQGPGQGTMYEQYF
.	TRBV18	TRBJ1-6	.	TGTGCCAGCTCACCAACTCGGACGGCGAACTCACCCCTCCACTTT	CASSPTRTANSPLHF
once	TRBV27	TRBJ1-2	.	TGTGCCAGCAGTTTCGCTCGTAGGGTCAACTATGGCTACACCTTC	CASSFARRVNYGYTF
.	TRBV6-6	TRBJ2-2	TRBD1	TGTGCCAGCAGTTACCCCTGGGACAGGAGCACCGGGGAGCTGTTTTTT	CASSYPWDRSTGELFF
.	TRBV11-2	TRBJ2-1	TRBD1	TGTGCCAGCAGCTTCAGTGGGACAGGGGTAAATGAGCAGTTCTTC	CASSFSGTGVNEQFF
once	TRBV27	TRBJ1-4	TRBD1	TGTGCCAGCGCGTCGGGACAGGGGCTTGCAACTAATGAAAAACTGTTTTTT	CASASGQGLATNEKLFF
.	TRBV7-9	TRBJ2-7	.	TGTGCCAGCAGCTTATTGCCAGACTCCTACGAGCAGTACTTC	CASSLLPDSYEQYF
once	TRBV4-3	TRBJ1-1	TRBD1	TGCGCCAGCAGCCAATTGACAGGGTTGTTGAACACTGAAGCTTTCTTT	CASSQLTGLLNTEAFF
.	TRBV5-4	TRBJ2-7	TRBD2	TGTGCCAGCAGCCCGGCCGGACTAGCGCAGTACGAGCAGTACTTC	CASSPAGLAQYEQYF
.	TRBV4-3	TRBJ2-7	TRBD2	TGCGCCAGCAGCCAAGGACTAGCGGGAGACTACGAGCAGTACTTC	CASSQGLAGDYEQYF
.	TRBV4-1	TRBJ2-1	.	TGCGCCAGCGGGGGGGGCAGTGAGCAGTTCTTC	CASGGGSEQFF
.	TRBV5-4	TRBJ1-1	.	TGTGCCAGCAGCTTGACCTCGATCGAGGGGGACACTGAAGCTTTCTTT	CASSLTSIEGDTEAFF
.	TRBV6-5	TRBJ1-2	.	TGTGCCAGCAGTTACGAGGGGAACTATGGCTACACCTTC	CASSYEGNYGYTF
few	TRBV30	TRBJ2-6	TRBD1	TGTGCCGTCGCACAGGGGCCTGGGGCCAACGTCCTGACTTTC	CAVAQGPGANVLTF
once	TRBV19	TRBJ2-7	.	TGTGCCAGTAGTATCGCGATCTCAACCTACGAGCAGTACTTC	CASSIAISTYEQYF
.	TRBV12-3/TRBV12-4	TRBJ2-3	.	TGTGCCAGCAGCCGGGACTTCGATACGCAGTATTTT	CASSRDFDTQYF
.	TRBV4-2	TRBJ2-7	TRBD1	TGTGCCAGCAGCCAAGGACAGGGGGCGAACGAGCAGTACTTC	CASSQGQGANEQYF
.	TRBV29-1	TRBJ1-2	.	TGCAGCGTTGAAGAGGGGACAAGCTATGGCTACACCTTC	CSVEEGTSYGYTF
.	TRBV30	TRBJ1-5	TRBD1	TGTGCCTGGAGGGAGGGGGCAGGGATCGGCAATCAGCCCCAGCATTTT	CAWREGAGIGNQPQHF
few	TRBV12-2	TRBJ2-1	.	TGTGCAAGTCGCTTCCGAACCCCCGTGGGTGAGCAGTTCTTC	CASRFRTPVGEQFF
once	TRBV2	TRBJ2-1	.	TGTGCCAGCAGTCCTAGACAGTCCCCCTACAATGAGCAGTTCTTC	CASSPRQSPYNEQFF
.	TRBV30	TRBJ1-2	.	TGTGTCTGGAGTGTACAGAGAAATGGTGGCTACACCTTC	CVWSVQRNGGYTF
.	TRBV18	TRBJ2-1	TRBD2	TGTGCCAGCTCACCGACTAGCGGAGGCGGTGAGCAGTTCTTC	CASSPTSGGGEQFF
.	TRBV24-1	TRBJ2-3	.	TGTGCCACCAAAAGAGGTAGCACAGATACGCAGTATTTT	CATKRGSTDTQYF
.	TRBV7-9	TRBJ2-7	.	TGTGCCAGCAGCTATGGGTGGGAGCAGTACTTC	CASSYGWEQYF
once	TRBV4-1	TRBJ2-3	TRBD1	TGCGCCAGCAGCCAAGAACCGGCGGGCGAGACAGGGGGCGAAGATACGCAGTATTTT	CASSQEPAGETGGEDTQYF
.	TRBV2	TRBJ1-6	.	TGTGCCAGCAGCCAGGACGGTACGAATTCACCCCTCCACTTT	CASSQDGTNSPLHF
.	TRBV4-2	TRBJ2-5	.	TGTGCCAGCAGCCCCACGGGGGGCGGGGAAGAGACCCAGTACTTC	CASSPTGGGEETQYF
.	TRBV12-3/TRBV12-4	TRBJ2-1	.	TGTGCCAGCGTGTTTGGGGGGGCCAATGAGCAGTTCTTC	CASVFGGANEQFF
few	TRBV12-3/TRBV12-4	TRBJ1-1	TRBD1	TGTGCCGGTTCAGGGGGCATGAACACTGAAGCTTTCTTT	CAGSGGMNTEAFF
once	TRBV30	TRBJ2-1	.	TGTGCCTGGAGTGTAAAACCGGATGAGCAGTTCTTC	CAWSVKPDEQFF
.	TRBV5-1	TRBJ1-1	.	TGCGCCAGCAGCAGATACAGGGATCGTAGCACTGAAGCTTTCTTT	CASSRYRDRSTEAFF
.	TRBV7-2	TRBJ2-1	TRBD2	TGTGCCAGCAGCTTAGTGGGACTAGCGGGAAACAATGAGCAGTTCTTC	CASSLVGLAGNNEQFF
.	TRBV18	TRBJ1-5	.	TGTGCCAGCTCACCAGAGGTCGATCAGCCCCAGCATTTT	CASSPEVDQPQHF
.	TRBV10-3	TRBJ1-2	TRBD1	TGTGCCATCAGGACCACAGGGACAGCTGGCTACACCTTC	CAIRTTGTAGYTF
.	TRBV25-1	TRBJ1-2	.	TGTGCCAGCAGTGGAAACAGGGAATGGTCTAATAACTATGGCTACACCTTC	CASSGNREWSNNYGYTF
.	TRBV25-1	TRBJ1-2	TRBD1	TGTGCCAGCAGTGATAGTCCGGGACAGGGCGACTATGGCTACACCTTC	CASSDSPGQGDYGYTF
.	TRBV6-5	TRBJ1-6	.	TGTGCCAGCAGGGGACTATGGACGGATTCACCCCTCCACTTT	CASRGLWTDSPLHF